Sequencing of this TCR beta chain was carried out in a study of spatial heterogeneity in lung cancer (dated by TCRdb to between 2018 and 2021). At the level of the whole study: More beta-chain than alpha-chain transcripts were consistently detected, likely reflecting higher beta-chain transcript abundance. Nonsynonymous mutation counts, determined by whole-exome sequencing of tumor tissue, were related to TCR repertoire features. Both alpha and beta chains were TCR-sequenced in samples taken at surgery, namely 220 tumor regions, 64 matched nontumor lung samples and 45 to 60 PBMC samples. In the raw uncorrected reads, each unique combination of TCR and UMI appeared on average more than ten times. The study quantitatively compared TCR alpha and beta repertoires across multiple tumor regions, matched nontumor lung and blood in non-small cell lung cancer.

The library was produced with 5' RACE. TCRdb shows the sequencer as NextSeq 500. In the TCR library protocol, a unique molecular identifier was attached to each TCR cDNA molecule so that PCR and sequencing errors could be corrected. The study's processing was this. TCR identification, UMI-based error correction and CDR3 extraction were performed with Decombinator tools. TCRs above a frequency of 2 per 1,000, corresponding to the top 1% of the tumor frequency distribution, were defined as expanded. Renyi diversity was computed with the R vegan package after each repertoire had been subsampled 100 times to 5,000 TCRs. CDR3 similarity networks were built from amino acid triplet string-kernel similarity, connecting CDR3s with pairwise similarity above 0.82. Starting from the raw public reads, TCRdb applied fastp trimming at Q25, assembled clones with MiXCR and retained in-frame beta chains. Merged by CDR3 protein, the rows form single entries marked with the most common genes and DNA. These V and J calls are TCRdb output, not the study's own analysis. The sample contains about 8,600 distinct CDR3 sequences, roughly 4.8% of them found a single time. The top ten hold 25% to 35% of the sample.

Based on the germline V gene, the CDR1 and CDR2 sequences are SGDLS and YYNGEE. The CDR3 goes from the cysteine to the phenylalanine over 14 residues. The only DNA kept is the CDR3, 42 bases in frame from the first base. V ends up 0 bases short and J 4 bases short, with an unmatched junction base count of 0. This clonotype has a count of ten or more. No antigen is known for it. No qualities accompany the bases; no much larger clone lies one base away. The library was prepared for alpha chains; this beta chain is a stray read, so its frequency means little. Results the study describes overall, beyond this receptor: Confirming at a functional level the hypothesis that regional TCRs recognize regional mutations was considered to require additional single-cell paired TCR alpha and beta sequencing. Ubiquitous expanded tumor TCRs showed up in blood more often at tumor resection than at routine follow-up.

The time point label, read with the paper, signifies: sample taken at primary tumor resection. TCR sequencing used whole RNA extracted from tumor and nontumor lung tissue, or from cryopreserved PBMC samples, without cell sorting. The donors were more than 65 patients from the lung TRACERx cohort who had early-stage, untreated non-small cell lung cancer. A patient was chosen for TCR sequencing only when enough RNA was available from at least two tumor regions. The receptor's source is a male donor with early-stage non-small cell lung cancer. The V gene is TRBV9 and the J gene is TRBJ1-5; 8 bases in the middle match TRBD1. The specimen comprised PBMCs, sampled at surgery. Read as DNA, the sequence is TGTGCCAGCAGCGTAGGGACAGGGAATCAGCCCCAGCATTTT. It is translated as CASSVGTGNQPQHF.